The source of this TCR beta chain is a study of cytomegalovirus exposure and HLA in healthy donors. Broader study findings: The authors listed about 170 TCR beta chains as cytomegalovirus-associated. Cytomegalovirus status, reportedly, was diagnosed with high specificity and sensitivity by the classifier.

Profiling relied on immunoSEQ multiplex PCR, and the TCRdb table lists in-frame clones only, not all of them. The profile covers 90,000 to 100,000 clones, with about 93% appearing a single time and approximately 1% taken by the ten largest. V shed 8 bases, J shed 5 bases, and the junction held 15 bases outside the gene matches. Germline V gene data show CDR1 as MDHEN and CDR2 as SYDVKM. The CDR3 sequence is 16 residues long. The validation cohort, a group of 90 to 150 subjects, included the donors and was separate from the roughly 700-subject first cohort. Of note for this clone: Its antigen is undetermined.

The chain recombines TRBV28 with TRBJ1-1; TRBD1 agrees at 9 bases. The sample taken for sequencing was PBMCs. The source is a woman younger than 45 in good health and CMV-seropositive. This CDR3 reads CASGKFTGGLGTEAFF. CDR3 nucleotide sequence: TGTGCCAGCGGAAAATTCACAGGGGGCTTGGGAACTGAAGCTTTCTTT. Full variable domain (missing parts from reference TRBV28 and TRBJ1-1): DVKVTQSSRYLVKRTGEKVFLECVQDMDHENMFWYRQDPGLGLRLIYFSYDVKMKEKGDIPEGYSVSREKKERFSLILESASTNQTSMYLCASGKFTGGLGTEAFFGQGTRLTVV.